Each of the 6 T cell receptor beta chains below was sequenced from the same sample in a study of cytomegalovirus exposure and HLA in healthy donors. The PCR ran on 60 Vbeta and 13 Jbeta primers. Profiling relied on immunoSEQ multiplex PCR, and the TCRdb table lists in-frame clones only, not all of them. This repertoire shows around 100,000 clones, 65% to 90% found once; its top ten account for approximately 3%. The specimen was PBMCs. Receptor source: a young man in good health and CMV-seropositive.

The genes are TRBV5-4 and TRBJ1-1; D gene unclear. The ends were cut back, 1 base at V and 1 base at J, with 5 bases in the middle. The V gene's germline CDR1 is SGHNT and CDR2 YYREEE (reference sequence). The CDR3 is 13 residues long. In DNA form, the CDR3 reads TGTGCCAGCAGCTTGACAGCGAACACTGAAGCTTTCTTT. The encoded protein is CASSLTANTEAFF.

The CDR3 loop reads CASTTGQGGYTF. CDR3 nucleotides: TGTGCCAGCACGACGGGACAAGGGGGCTACACCTTC. The chain recombines TRBV25-1 with TRBJ1-2, with a possible D match to TRBD1 (6 bases). Germline V gives CDR1 MGHDK, CDR2 SYGVNS. The V gene lost 7 bases and the J gene lost 8 bases, with 14 bases spanning the gap. The CDR3 totals 12 residues.

The chain uses TRBV7-8 and TRBJ1-1, with D possibly matching TRBD1 (5 bases). V lost 4 bases and J lost 4, with 10 bases in between. This CDR3 comprises 13 residues. The germline V gene encodes CDR1 SGHVS and CDR2 FQNEAQ. The CDR3 sequence: CASSYQGGTEAFF. The CDR3 nucleotides read TGTGCCAGCAGCTATCAGGGTGGCACTGAAGCTTTCTTT.

The V gene is TRBV6-4, the J gene TRBJ1-2, with a tentative D call TRBD1 (5 bases). Trimming removed 4 bases from V and 6 bases from J, with 27 bases in between. The CDR3 has 18 amino acids. The germline gives CDR1 MRHNA, CDR2 SNTAGT. The CDR3 spells CASSGSARVSWRVHGYTF. The CDR3 nucleotides read TGTGCCAGCAGTGGATCAGCCAGGGTAAGTTGGCGTGTTCATGGCTACACCTTC.

This chain links TRBV11-2 with TRBJ2-1; 8 nucleotides line up with TRBD2. The J segment lost 6 bases and the V segment lost 1 base, leaving 8 bases of the junction unmatched. The germline V gene encodes CDR1 SGHAT and CDR2 FQNNGV. The CDR3 extends over 16 amino acids. The CDR3 DNA sequence: TGTGCCAGCAGCTTAGCTCGGACTAGCCGGTCCAATGAGCAGTTCTTC. This encodes CASSLARTSRSNEQFF.

A few counts support this clone. The chain combines TRBV6-1 with TRBJ1-5; the D is unclear. In germline, CDR1 is MNHNS, CDR2 SASEGT. The CDR3 runs to 11 residues. V lost 5 bases to trimming and J lost 9 bases, with 8 bases between them. Here the CDR3 DNA reads TGTGCCAGCAGTTTTTTCGGGCCCCAGCATTTT. Its protein is CASSFFGPQHF.